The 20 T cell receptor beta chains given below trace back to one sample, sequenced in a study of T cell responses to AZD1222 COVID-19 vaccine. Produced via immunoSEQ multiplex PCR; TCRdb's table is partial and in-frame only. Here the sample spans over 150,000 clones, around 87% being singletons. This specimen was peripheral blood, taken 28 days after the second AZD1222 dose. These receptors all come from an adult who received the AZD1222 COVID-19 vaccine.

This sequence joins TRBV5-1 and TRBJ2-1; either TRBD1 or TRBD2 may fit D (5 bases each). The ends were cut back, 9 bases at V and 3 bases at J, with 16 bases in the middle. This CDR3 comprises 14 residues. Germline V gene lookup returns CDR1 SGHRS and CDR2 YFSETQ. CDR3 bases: TGCGCCACCGGAGAAGGGGACCTCTACAATGAGCAGTTCTTC. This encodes CATGEGDLYNEQFF.

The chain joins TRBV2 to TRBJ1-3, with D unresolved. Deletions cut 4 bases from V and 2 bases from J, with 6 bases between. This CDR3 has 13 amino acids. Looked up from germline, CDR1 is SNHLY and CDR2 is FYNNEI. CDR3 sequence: CASSVQPGNTIYF. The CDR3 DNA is TGTGCCAGCAGTGTCCAACCTGGAAACACCATATATTTT.

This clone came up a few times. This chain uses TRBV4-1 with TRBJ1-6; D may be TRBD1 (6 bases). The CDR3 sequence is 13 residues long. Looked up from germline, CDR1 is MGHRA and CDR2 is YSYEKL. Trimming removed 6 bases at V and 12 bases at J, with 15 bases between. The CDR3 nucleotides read TGCGCCAGCAGAGGCCGGGACAAACTACCCCTCCACTTT. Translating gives CASRGRDKLPLHF.

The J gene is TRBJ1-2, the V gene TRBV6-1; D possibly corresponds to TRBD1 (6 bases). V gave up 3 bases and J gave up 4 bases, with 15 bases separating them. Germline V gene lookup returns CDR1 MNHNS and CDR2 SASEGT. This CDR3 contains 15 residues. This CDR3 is CASSDRLGGVYGYTF. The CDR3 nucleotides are TGTGCCAGCAGTGATCGGTTAGGGGGGGTCTATGGCTACACCTTC.

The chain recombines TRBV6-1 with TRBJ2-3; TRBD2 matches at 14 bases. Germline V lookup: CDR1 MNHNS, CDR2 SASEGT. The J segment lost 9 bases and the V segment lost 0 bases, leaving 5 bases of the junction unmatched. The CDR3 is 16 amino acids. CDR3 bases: TGTGCCAGCAGTGAAGCCGGGACTAGCGGGGGAGGCACGCAGTATTTT. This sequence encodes CASSEAGTSGGGTQYF.

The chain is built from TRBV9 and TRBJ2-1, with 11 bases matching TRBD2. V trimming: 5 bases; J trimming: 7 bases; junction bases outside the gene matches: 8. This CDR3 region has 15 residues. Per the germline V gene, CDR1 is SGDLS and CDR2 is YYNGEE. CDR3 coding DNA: TGTGCCAGCAGTAAGGGGACTAGCGGACTAAATGAGCAGTTCTTC. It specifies CASSKGTSGLNEQFF.

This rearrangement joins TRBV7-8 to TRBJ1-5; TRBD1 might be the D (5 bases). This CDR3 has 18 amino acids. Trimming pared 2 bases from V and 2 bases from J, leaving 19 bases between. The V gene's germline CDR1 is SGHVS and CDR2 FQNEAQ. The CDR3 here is CASSLSEGTGRGNQPQHF. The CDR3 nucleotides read TGTGCCAGCAGCTTAAGCGAGGGAACAGGTCGGGGCAATCAGCCCCAGCATTTT.

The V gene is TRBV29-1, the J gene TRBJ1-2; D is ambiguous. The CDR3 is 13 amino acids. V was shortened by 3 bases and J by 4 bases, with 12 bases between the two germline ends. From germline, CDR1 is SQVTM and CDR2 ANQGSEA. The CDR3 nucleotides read TGCAGCGTTGATTTAGAGGCGACCTATGGCTACACCTTC. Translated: CSVDLEATYGYTF.

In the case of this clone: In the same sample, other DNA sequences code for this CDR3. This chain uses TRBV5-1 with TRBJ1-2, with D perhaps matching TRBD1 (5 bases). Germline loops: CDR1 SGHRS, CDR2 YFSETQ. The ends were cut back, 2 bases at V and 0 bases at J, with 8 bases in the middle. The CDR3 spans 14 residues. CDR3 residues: CASSLDSTNYGYTF. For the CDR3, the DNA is TGCGCCAGCAGCTTAGACAGTACTAACTATGGCTACACCTTC.

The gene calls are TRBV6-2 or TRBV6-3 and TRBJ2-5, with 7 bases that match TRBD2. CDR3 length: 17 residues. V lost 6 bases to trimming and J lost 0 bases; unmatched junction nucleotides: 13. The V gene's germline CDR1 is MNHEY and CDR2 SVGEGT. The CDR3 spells CASSSPPTSRNQETQYF. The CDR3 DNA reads TGTGCCAGCAGCTCCCCACCGACTAGCAGAAACCAAGAGACCCAGTACTTC.

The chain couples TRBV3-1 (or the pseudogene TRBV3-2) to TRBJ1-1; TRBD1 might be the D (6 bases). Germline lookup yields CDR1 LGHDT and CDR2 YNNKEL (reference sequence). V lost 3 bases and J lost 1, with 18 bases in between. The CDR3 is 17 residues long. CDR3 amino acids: CASSHVGEGGENTEAFF. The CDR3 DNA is TGTGCCAGCAGCCATGTGGGGGAGGGGGGCGAGAACACTGAAGCTTTCTTT.

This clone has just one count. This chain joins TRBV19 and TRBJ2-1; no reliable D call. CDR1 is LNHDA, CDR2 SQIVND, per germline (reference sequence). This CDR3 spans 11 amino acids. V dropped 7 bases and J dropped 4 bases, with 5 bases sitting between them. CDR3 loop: CASTGYNEQFF. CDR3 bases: TGTGCCAGTACAGGTTACAATGAGCAGTTCTTC. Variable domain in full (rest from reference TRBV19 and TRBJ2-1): DGGITQSPKYLFRKEGQNVTLSCEQNLNHDAMYWYRQDPGQGLRLIYYSQIVNDFQKGDIAEGYSVSREKKESFPLTVTSAQKNPTAFYLCASTGYNEQFFGPGTRLTVL.

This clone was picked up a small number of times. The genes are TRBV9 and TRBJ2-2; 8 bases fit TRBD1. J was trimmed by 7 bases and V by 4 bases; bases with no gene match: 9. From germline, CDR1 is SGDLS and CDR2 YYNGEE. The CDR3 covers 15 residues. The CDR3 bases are TGTGCCAGCAGCACATCAGGGGGCAGAGGCGGGGAGCTGTTTTTT. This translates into CASSTSGGRGGELFF.

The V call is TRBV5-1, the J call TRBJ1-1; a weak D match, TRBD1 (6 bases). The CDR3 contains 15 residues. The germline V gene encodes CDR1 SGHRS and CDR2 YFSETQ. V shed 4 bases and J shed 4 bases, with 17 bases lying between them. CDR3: CASSISRGGGTEAFF. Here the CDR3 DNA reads TGCGCCAGCAGCATAAGCAGGGGAGGAGGCACTGAAGCTTTCTTT.

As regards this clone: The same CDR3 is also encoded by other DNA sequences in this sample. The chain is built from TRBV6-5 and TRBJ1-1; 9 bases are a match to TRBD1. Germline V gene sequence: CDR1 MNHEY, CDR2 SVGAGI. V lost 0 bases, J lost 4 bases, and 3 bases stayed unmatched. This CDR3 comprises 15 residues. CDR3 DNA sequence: TGTGCCAGCAGTTACTCGACAGGGGGGGGCACTGAAGCTTTCTTT. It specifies CASSYSTGGGTEAFF.

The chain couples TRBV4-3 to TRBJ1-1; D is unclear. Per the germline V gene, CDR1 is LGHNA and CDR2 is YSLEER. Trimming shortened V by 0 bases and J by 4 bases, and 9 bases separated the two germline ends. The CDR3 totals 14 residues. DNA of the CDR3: TGCGCCAGCAGCCAAGATGTCGGGAGCACTGAAGCTTTCTTT. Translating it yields CASSQDVGSTEAFF.

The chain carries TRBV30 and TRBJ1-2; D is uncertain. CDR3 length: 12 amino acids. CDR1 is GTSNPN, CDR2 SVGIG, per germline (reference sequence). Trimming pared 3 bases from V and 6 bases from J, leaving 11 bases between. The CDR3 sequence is CAWSKAINGYTF. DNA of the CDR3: TGTGCCTGGAGCAAGGCCATAAATGGCTACACCTTC.

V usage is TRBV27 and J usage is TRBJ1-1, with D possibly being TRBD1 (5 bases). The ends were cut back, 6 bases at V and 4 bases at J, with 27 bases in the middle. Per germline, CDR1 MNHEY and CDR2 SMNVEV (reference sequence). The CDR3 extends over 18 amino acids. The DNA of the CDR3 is TGTGCCAGCAGCTCCTTGACCGGGACGGATTACTTGGGCACTGAAGCTTTCTTT. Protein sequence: CASSSLTGTDYLGTEAFF.

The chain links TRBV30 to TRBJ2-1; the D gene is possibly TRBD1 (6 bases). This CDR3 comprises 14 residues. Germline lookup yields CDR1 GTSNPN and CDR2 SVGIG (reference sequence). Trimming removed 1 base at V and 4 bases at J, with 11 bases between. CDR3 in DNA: TGTGCCTGGAGTGGCAGGGGCATTTACAATGAGCAGTTCTTC. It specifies CAWSGRGIYNEQFF.

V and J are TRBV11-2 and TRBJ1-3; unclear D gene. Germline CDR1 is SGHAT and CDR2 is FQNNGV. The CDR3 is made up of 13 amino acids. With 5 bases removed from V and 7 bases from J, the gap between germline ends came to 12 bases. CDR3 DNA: TGTGCCAGCAGCCCTATCCGGGAGAACACCATATATTTT. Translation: CASSPIRENTIYF.